This TCR beta chain is drawn from a study of CD8+ T cells in alopecia areata. The overall study: In an open-label trial, patients got 5 to 10 mg tofacitinib twice daily.

This clone turned up a few times. Its antigen remains unknown. Findings of the study overall: Lesional scalp exceeded normal scalp in clonality, especially in alopecia totalis/universalis. While tofacitinib was given, many expanded lesional clones persisted in scalp and blood.

The sequencing template was cDNA reverse transcribed from extracted RNA. Only in-frame clones appear in the TCRdb table, and some are missing; sequencing was by immunoSEQ multiplex PCR. The table records more than 150,000 clones, 58% of them present only once. Per the germline V gene, CDR1 is MNHEY and CDR2 is SMNVEV (reference sequence). With 8 bases removed from V and 2 bases from J, the gap between germline ends came to 9 bases. The CDR3 covers 12 residues. This sample's treatment: oral pan-JAK inhibitor, 5-10 mg twice daily. The chain is built from TRBV27 and TRBJ1-2; possible D gene TRBD1, 5 bases. The sequence was obtained from a human donor with alopecia areata. Sequenced material: CD8+ T cells sorted from blood, taken at week 24, from a patient treated with tofacitinib. The CDR3 nucleotides are TGTGCCAGCGGGAGGACAAACTATGGCTACACCTTC. Translated: CASGRTNYGYTF.